The source of this T cell receptor (beta chain) is a study of OX40 agonist ivuxolimab in advanced cancers. Whole-study context: It was ivuxolimab, an agonistic anti-OX40 (CD134) antibody, that patients were treated with.

Germline CDR1 is MNHNS and CDR2 is SASEGT. The CDR3 runs 14 residues. V was trimmed by 4 bases and J by 7 bases, leaving 13 bases between them. Cycle 7 day 1, cycle 4 day 1, and baseline were the timepoints at which blood was sampled. The method was immunoSEQ multiplex PCR; TCRdb's version includes in-frame clones alone and lacks a portion of them. The table lists 75,000 to 100,000 clones, roughly 90% of them singletons. This chain uses TRBV6-1 with TRBJ1-4; no clear D. The sequence was collected from an adult with an advanced solid tumor such as melanoma, head and neck, liver or kidney cancer. The sample in question was CD4+ or CD8+ T cells sorted from blood, obtained in a trial of the OX40 agonist ivuxolimab. CDR3 coding DNA: TGTGCCAGCAGTGGAGGAAGGTCTAGTGAAAAACTGTTTTTT. Translated, it gives CASSGGRSSEKLFF.